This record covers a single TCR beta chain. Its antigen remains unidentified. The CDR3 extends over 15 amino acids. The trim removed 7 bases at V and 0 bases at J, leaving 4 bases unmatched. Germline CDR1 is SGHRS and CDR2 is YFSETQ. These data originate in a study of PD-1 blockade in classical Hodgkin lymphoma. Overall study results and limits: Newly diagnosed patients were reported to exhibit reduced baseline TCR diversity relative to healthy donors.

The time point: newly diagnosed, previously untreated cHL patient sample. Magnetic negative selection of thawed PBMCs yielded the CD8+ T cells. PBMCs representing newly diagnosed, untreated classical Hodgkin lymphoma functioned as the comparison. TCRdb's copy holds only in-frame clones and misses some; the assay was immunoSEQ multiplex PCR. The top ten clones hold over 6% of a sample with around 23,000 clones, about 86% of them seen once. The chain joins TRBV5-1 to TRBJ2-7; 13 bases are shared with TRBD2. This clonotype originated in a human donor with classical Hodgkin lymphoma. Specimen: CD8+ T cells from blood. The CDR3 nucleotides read TGCGCCAGCGGGACTAGCGGGATGAGCTCCTACGAGCAGTACTTC. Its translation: CASGTSGMSSYEQYF. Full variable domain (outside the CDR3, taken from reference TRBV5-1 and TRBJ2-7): KAGVTQTPRYLIKTRGQQVTLSCSPISGHRSVSWYQQTPGQGLQFLFEYFSETQRNKGNFPGRFSGRQFSNSRSEMNVSTLELGDSALYLCASGTSGMSSYEQYFGPGTRLTVT.